The entry that follows covers one TCR beta chain sequence. The germline gives CDR1 SGHTA, CDR2 FQGTGA. The V end lost 3 bases, the J end lost 2 bases, and 14 bases lay between the germline ends. This CDR3 contains 15 residues. Using a J-beta primer mix together with a sample-barcoded 5' primer, a second PCR was run for about 6 to 12 cycles. Each cDNA molecule was tagged by a template-switch adaptor with 12 random nucleotides. From the 5' RACE reads, TCRdb called clonotypes with MiXCR, one entry per CDR3 protein. The sample includes 730,000 or so distinct CDR3 sequences, roughly two fifths of them seen just once. This entry belongs to a study of blood T cells in healthy people across ages.

This receptor was identified in a man aged 80 or over in good health. The J gene is TRBJ2-7, the V gene TRBV7-3, with D perhaps matching TRBD2 (6 bases). Sequencing input: blood. As DNA, the CDR3 is TGTGCCAGCAGCTTTCGGGCGGGAACCCCCTACGAGCAGTACTTC. It translates to CASSFRAGTPYEQYF.